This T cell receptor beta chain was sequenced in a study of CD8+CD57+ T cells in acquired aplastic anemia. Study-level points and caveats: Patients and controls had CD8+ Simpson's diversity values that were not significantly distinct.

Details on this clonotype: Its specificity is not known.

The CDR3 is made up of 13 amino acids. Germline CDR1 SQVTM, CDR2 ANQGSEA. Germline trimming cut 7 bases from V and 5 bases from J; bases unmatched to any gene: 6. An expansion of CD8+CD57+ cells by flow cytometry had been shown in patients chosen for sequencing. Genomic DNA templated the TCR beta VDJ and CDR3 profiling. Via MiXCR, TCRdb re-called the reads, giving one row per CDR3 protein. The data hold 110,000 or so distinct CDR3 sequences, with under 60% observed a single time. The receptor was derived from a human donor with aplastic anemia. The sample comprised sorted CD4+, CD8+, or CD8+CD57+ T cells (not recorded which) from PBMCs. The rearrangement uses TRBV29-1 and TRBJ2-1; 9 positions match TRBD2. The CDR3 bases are TGCAGCGCCGGGACTAGCCTCCACAATGAGCAGTTCTTC. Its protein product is CSAGTSLHNEQFF.